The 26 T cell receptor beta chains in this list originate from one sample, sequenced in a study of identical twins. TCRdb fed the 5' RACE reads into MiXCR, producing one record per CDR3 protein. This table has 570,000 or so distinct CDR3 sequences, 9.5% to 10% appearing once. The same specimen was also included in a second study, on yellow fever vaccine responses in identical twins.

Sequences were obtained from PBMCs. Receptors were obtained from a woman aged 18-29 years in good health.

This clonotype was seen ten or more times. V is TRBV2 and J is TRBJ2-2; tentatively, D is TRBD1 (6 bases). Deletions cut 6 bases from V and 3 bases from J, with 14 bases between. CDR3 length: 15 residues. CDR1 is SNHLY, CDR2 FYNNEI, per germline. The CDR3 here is CASRLTGTDTGELFF. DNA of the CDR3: TGTGCCAGCAGACTCACAGGGACGGACACCGGGGAGCTGTTTTTT.

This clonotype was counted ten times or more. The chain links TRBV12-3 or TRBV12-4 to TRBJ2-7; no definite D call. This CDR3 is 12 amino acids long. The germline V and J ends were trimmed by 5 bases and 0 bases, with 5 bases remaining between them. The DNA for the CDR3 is TGTGCCAGCAGTGAGAACTCCTACGAGCAGTACTTC. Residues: CASSENSYEQYF.

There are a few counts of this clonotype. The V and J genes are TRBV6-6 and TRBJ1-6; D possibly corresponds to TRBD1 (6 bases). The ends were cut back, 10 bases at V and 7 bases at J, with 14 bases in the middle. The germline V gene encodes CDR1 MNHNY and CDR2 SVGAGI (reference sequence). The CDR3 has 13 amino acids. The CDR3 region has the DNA TGTGCCACATTGGGGGCCCTAAATTCACCCCTCCACTTT. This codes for CATLGALNSPLHF.

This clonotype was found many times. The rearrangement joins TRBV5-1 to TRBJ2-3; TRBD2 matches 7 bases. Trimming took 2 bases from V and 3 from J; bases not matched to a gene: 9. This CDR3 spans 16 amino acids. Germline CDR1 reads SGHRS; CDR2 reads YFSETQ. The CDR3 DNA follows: TGCGCCAGCAGCTTAACGGAAAGCGGGGAAACAGATACGCAGTATTTT. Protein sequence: CASSLTESGETDTQYF.

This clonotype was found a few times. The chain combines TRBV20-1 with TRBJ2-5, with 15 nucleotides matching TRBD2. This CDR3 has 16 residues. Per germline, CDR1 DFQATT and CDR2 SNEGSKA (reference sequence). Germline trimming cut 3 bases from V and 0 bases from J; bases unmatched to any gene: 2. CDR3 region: CSARGLAGGNQETQYF. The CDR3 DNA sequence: TGCAGTGCTAGGGGACTAGCGGGAGGTAACCAAGAGACCCAGTACTTC.

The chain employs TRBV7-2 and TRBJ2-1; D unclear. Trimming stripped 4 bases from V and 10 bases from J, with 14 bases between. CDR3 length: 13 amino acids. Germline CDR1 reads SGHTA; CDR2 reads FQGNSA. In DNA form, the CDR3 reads TGTGCCAGCAGCTCGGCACTCGCACTGGAGCAGTTCTTC. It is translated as CASSSALALEQFF.

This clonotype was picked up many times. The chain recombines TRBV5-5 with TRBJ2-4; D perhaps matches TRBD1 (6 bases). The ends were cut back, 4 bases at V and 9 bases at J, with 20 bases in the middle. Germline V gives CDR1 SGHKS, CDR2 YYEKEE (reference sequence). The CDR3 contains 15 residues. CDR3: CASSQTGLVGGIQYF. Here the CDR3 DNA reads TGTGCCAGCAGCCAGACAGGTCTGGTTGGGGGCATTCAGTACTTC.

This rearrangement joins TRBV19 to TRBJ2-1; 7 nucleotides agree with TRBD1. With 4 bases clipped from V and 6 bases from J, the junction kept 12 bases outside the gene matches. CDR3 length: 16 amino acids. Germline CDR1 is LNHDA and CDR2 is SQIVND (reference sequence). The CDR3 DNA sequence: TGTGCCAGTAGTACCATCGACAGGGTAGGGCCCAATGAGCAGTTCTTC. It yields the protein CASSTIDRVGPNEQFF.

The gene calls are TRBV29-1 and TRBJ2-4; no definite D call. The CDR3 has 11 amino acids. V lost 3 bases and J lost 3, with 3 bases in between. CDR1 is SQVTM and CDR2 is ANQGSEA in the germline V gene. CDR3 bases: TGCAGCGTTGAGAGCAAAAACATTCAGTACTTC. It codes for CSVESKNIQYF.

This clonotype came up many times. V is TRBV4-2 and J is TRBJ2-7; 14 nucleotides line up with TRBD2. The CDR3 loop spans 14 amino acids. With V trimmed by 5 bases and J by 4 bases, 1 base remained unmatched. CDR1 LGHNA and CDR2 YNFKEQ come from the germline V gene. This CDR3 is CASSGLAGGYEQYF. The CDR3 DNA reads TGTGCCAGCAGCGGACTAGCGGGGGGTTACGAGCAGTACTTC.

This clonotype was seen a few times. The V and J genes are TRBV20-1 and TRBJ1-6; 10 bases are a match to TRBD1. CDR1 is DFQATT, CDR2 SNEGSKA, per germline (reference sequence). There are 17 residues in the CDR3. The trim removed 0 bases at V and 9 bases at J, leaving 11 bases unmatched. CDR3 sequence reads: CSARDSDRGLFASPLHF. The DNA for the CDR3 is TGCAGTGCTAGAGACTCTGACAGGGGGCTTTTCGCTTCACCCCTCCACTTT.

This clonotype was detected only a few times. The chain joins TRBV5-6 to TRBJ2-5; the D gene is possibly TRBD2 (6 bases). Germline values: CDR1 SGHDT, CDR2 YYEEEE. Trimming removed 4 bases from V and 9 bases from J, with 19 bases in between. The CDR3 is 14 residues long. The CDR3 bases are TGTGCCAGCAGCGGTGGGGGGACCACTTGGGCCCAGTACTTC. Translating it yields CASSGGGTTWAQYF.

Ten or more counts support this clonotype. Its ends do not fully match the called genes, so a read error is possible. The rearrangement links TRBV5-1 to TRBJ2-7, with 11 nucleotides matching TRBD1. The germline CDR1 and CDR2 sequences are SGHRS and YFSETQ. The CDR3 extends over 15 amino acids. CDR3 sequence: CASSPTGTGGYEQYF. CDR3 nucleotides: TGTGCCAGCAGTCCCACCGGGACAGGGGGCTACGAGCAGTACTTC.

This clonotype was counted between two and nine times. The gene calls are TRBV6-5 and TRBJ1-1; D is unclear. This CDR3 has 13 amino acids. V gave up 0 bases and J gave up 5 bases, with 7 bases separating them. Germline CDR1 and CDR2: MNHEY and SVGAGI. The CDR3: CASSYSKGTEAFF. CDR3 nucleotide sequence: TGTGCCAGCAGTTACTCAAAGGGAACTGAAGCTTTCTTT.

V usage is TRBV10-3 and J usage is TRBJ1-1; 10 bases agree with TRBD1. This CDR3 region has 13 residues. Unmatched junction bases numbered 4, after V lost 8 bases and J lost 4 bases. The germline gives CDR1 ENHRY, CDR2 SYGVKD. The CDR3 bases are TGTGCCATCGAGGGGGACAGGGGCACTGAAGCTTTCTTT. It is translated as CAIEGDRGTEAFF.

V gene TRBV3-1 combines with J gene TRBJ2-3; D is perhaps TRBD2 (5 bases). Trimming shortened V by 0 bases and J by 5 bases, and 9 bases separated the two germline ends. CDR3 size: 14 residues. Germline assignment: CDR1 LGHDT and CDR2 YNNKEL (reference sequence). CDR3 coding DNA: TGTGCCAGCAGCCAAGACCGGGGTAAAGATACGCAGTATTTT. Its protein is CASSQDRGKDTQYF.

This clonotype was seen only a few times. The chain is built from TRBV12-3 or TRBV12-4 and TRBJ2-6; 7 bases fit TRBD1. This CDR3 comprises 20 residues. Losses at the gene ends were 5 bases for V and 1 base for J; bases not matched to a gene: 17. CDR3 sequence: CASSRIRGQRHESGANVLTF. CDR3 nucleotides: TGTGCCAGCAGTCGAATCAGGGGACAGCGTCATGAGTCTGGGGCCAACGTCCTGACTTTC.

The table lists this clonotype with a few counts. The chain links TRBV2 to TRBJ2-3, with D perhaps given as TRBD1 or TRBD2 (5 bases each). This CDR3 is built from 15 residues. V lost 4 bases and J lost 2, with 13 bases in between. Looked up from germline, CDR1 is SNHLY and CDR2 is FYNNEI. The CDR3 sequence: CASSGRDLPTDTQYF. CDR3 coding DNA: TGTGCCAGCAGTGGCCGGGACCTGCCCACAGATACGCAGTATTTT.

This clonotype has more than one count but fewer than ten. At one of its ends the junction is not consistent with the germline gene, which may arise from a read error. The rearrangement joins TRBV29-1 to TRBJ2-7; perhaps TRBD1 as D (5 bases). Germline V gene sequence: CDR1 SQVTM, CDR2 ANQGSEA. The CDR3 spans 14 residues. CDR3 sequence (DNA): TGCAGCATTGAAGCACCAGACAGCTCTTACGAGCAGTACTTC. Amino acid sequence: CSIEAPDSSYEQYF.

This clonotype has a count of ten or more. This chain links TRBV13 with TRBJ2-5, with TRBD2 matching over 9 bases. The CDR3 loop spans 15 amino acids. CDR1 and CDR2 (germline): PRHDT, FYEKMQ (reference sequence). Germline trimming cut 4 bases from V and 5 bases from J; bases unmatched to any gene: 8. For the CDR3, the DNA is TGTGCCAGCAGCTCCCAAGCGGGAGGAGCGGAGACCCAGTACTTC. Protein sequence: CASSSQAGGAETQYF.

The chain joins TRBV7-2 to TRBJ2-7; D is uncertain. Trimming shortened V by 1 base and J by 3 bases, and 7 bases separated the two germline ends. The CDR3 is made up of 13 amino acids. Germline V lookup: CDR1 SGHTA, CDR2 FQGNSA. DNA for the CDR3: TGTGCCAGCAGCTTAGGCAGCTACTACGAGCAGTACTTC. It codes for CASSLGSYYEQYF.

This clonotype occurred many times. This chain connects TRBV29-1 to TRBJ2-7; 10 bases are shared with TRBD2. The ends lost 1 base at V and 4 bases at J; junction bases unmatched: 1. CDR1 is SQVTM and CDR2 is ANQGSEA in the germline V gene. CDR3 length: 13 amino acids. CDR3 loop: CSVEVSGRYEQYF. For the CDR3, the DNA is TGCAGCGTTGAAGTTAGCGGGAGGTACGAGCAGTACTTC.

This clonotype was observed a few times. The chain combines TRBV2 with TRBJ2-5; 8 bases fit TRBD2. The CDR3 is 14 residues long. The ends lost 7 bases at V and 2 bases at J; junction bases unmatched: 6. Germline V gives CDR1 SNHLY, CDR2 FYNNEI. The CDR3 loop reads CASIRTSGQETQYF. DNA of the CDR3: TGTGCCAGCATCCGCACTAGCGGTCAAGAGACCCAGTACTTC.

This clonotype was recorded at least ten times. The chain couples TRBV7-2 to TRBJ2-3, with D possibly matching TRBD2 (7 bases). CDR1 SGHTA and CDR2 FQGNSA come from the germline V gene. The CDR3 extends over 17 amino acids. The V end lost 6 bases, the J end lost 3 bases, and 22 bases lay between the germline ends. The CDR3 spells CASSQVLGGAETDTQYF. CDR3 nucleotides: TGTGCCAGCAGTCAAGTTTTAGGGGGGGCGGAAACAGATACGCAGTATTTT.

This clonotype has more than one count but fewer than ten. CDR3 sequence: CASSRRGALAGSSSTDTQYF. CDR3 DNA: TGCGCCAGCAGCCGAAGAGGTGCTCTAGCGGGTTCTTCTAGCACAGATACGCAGTATTTT. The chain links TRBV5-1 to TRBJ2-3, with TRBD2 matching 8 bases. CDR1 and CDR2 (germline): SGHRS, YFSETQ. The CDR3 runs 20 residues. The ends lost 4 bases at V and 0 bases at J; junction bases unmatched: 19.

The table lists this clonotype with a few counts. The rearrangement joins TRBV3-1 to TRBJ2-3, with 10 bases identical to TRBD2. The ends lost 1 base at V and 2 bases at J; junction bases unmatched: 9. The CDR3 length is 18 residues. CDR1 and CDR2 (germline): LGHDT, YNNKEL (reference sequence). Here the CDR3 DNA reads TGTGCCAGCAGCCAAGTTAGCGGGGGGACCGAGATCACAGATACGCAGTATTTT. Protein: CASSQVSGGTEITDTQYF.